This record looks at one T cell receptor beta chain sequence and its context. As yet, its antigen is unknown. This sample is drawn from a study of T cell responses to AZD1222 COVID-19 vaccine. The wider study: Pooled samples include second doses given at about 4 or 12 weeks.

Generated by immunoSEQ multiplex PCR, the TCRdb table keeps only in-frame clones and is missing some. The sample lists 100,000 or so clones, 80% to 95% occurring once. Notes on the study in general: Nearly half of unique spike-specific TCRs reportedly avoided B.1.351 and B.1.1.7 mutated regions. A mostly white British donor set with more females was recruited, and clonal diversity was possibly underestimated.

This CDR3 is 16 amino acids long. Germline-derived CDR1 and CDR2 are LGHNA and YNFKEQ. Deletions cut 2 bases from V and 0 bases from J, with 11 bases between. This clonotype was sampled from an adult in good health. The starting material was peripheral blood, obtained on day 0 of AZD1222 vaccination. The chain employs TRBV4-2 and TRBJ1-3; D remains ambiguous. CDR3 bases: TGTGCCAGCAGCCAAACGGGTCTAACCTCTGGAAACACCATATATTTT. It translates to CASSQTGLTSGNTIYF.